This TCR beta chain appears in the sequencing data of a study of blood T cell repertoires in COVID-19. Study at large: Specimens from acute and convalescent COVID-19 originated in the United States, Italy and Spain. PBMCs, B-cell-depleted T cells, or T cells provided the cDNA or gDNA that made up the material.

Authors' processing steps: Cell counts per sample came from amplifying reference gene primers. Measured with immunoSEQ multiplex PCR; TCRdb has only the in-frame clones, and not every one. V and J calls and clone size are given by that table; D and trimming were obtained from the DNA. The data contain some 310,000 clones, roughly 91% of them singletons. Germline loops: CDR1 SGDLS, CDR2 YYNGEE. The CDR3 totals 16 residues. V lost 0 bases, J lost 7 bases, and 8 bases stayed unmatched. J is TRBJ2-1 and V is TRBV9, with 9 positions matching TRBD2. The source is a man aged 45-65 years with active or convalescent COVID-19. Sequenced input: peripheral blood. The CDR3 region has the DNA TGTGCCAGCAGCGTAGCGGCTAGCGGGGTAGGAAATGAGCAGTTCTTC. Translating it yields CASSVAASGVGNEQFF.